The 27 T cell receptor beta chains below come from one sample, sequenced in a study of cytomegalovirus exposure and HLA in healthy donors. Amplification used 60 Vbeta primers and 13 Jbeta primers. Profiling relied on immunoSEQ multiplex PCR, and the TCRdb table lists in-frame clones only, not all of them. The data hold around 170,000 clones, with around four fifths observed a single time. The sequencing input was PBMCs. The receptors here all came from a woman aged 18-29 years in good health and CMV-seronegative.

The sample holds a few counts of this clone. This sequence joins TRBV28 and TRBJ1-1, with D tentatively TRBD1 (6 bases). Germline lookup yields CDR1 MDHEN and CDR2 SYDVKM. Trimming took off 7 bases at V and 6 bases at J, with 15 bases between the two ends. This CDR3 region has 13 residues. DNA of the CDR3: TGTGCCAGCATCTTACGGGACACAGCTGAAGCTTTCTTT. Protein product: CASILRDTAEAFF.

V usage is TRBV4-1 and J usage is TRBJ2-5; 16 bases are a match to TRBD2. Germline values: CDR1 MGHRA, CDR2 YSYEKL. With V trimmed by 2 bases and J by 4 bases, 13 bases remained unmatched. This CDR3 is 20 amino acids long. DNA of the CDR3: TGCGCCAGCAGCCAACAGGGACTAGCGGGGGGGCTCTCCCCAGTAGAGACCCAGTACTTC. It codes for CASSQQGLAGGLSPVETQYF.

J is TRBJ2-3 and V is TRBV6-1; 8 nucleotides align to TRBD1. The CDR3 has 15 amino acids. CDR1 and CDR2 (germline): MNHNS, SASEGT. V was pared by 3 bases and J by 0 bases, with 2 bases of the junction left unmatched. CDR3 nucleotide sequence: TGTGCCAGCAGTGAGGGGGACAGGAGCACAGATACGCAGTATTTT. Its translation: CASSEGDRSTDTQYF.

The table lists this clone with a few counts. The chain employs TRBV25-1 and TRBJ1-4; no clear D. Germline V gene data show CDR1 as MGHDK and CDR2 as SYGVNS. Trimming stripped 2 bases from V and 8 bases from J, with 12 bases between. CDR3 length equals 14 residues. The CDR3 sequence is CASSEAGSGEKLFF. The CDR3, as DNA: TGTGCCAGCAGTGAAGCGGGGTCTGGCGAAAAACTGTTTTTT.

The gene calls are TRBV9 and TRBJ2-1; D possibly corresponds to TRBD2 (6 bases). V was trimmed by 3 bases and J by 4 bases, leaving 14 bases between them. Germline CDR1 reads SGDLS; CDR2 reads YYNGEE. There are 15 residues in the CDR3. For the CDR3, the DNA is TGTGCCAGCAGCGGCGGGACGGCCTATTACAATGAGCAGTTCTTC. The encoded protein is CASSGGTAYYNEQFF.

The chain carries TRBV30 and TRBJ1-5; tentative D call: TRBD1 (6 bases). The CDR3 is 14 amino acids. With 3 bases removed from V and 5 bases from J, the gap between germline ends came to 14 bases. Per germline, CDR1 GTSNPN and CDR2 SVGIG (reference sequence). The CDR3 loop is CAWSRGTGHQPQHF. CDR3 DNA sequence: TGTGCCTGGAGCCGGGGAACAGGGCATCAGCCCCAGCATTTT.

This chain joins TRBV28 and TRBJ1-3, with unresolved D. CDR3 length equals 14 residues. The germline V gene has CDR1 MDHEN and CDR2 SYDVKM. The ends were cut back, 6 bases at V and 0 bases at J, with 9 bases in the middle. The CDR3 DNA is TGTGCCAGCAGCCTCCCCGGCTCTGGAAACACCATATATTTT. Protein product: CASSLPGSGNTIYF.

This rearrangement joins TRBV6-5 to TRBJ2-7, with a possible D match to TRBD2 (6 bases). Germline values: CDR1 MNHEY, CDR2 SVGAGI. Deletions cut 6 bases from V and 6 bases from J, with 18 bases between. The length of the CDR3 is 14 residues. Here the CDR3 DNA reads TGTGCCAGCAGATCGGGACTCAGCAACCCCGAGCAGTACTTC. Its translation: CASRSGLSNPEQYF.

CDR3 region: CASSFGQSREQYF. The DNA of the CDR3 is TGTGCCAGCAGCTTTGGACAATCGAGGGAGCAGTACTTC. V usage is TRBV11-2 and J usage is TRBJ2-7; the D gene is possibly TRBD1 (5 bases). The CDR3 consists of 13 residues. V was trimmed by 3 bases and J by 7 bases, leaving 13 bases between them. The germline V gene has CDR1 SGHAT and CDR2 FQNNGV.

This chain uses TRBV10-1 with TRBJ2-1, with D possibly TRBD2 on 5 matching bases. CDR1 is WNHNN and CDR2 is SYGVQD in the germline V gene (reference sequence). The V end was cut by 3 bases, the J end by 2 bases, with 11 bases between. The CDR3 spans 15 residues. The CDR3 coding sequence is TGCGCCAGCAGTGATCCCGGGGATCCCTACAATGAGCAGTTCTTC. It is translated as CASSDPGDPYNEQFF.

The V call is TRBV10-3, the J call TRBJ2-3, with a weak D call TRBD1 (6 bases). There are 14 residues in the CDR3. Between the trimmed V and J ends, which lost 6 bases and 7 bases, there was a span of 17 bases. Germline values: CDR1 ENHRY, CDR2 SYGVKD. CDR3 in amino acids: CAISSVQGLNTQYF. The DNA for the CDR3 is TGTGCCATCAGCTCTGTTCAGGGGCTGAATACGCAGTATTTT.

Worth noting for this clone: Germline is not matched at one junction end, which may reflect a read error. This chain joins TRBV7-9 and TRBJ2-5; 7 nucleotides match TRBD1. The CDR3 totals 15 residues. CDR1 and CDR2 from the germline V gene are SEHNR and FQNEAQ (reference sequence). The CDR3 coding sequence is TGTTCCAGCAGCTTAGACCTCGCAGGGGGAGAGACCCAGTACTTC. Amino acids: CSSSLDLAGGETQYF.

The chain is built from TRBV6-1 and TRBJ2-5; 8 nucleotides agree with TRBD1. The ends lost 4 bases at V and 4 bases at J; junction bases unmatched: 11. CDR3 length equals 16 residues. Looked up from germline, CDR1 is MNHNS and CDR2 is SASEGT. The CDR3 sequence: CASSAPMTGAGETQYF. Here the CDR3 DNA reads TGTGCCAGCAGTGCCCCTATGACAGGGGCCGGAGAGACCCAGTACTTC.

The J gene is TRBJ2-7, the V gene TRBV28; 8 bases line up with TRBD1. This CDR3 has 12 amino acids. The germline V gene has CDR1 MDHEN and CDR2 SYDVKM. V gave up 11 bases and J gave up 2 bases; unmatched junction bases: 5. CDR3 loop: CAWGQVPYEQYF. In DNA, the CDR3 is TGTGCCTGGGGACAGGTACCCTACGAGCAGTACTTC.

V and J are TRBV13 and TRBJ1-1; tentative D call: TRBD1 (6 bases). CDR3 size: 14 residues. Germline loops: CDR1 PRHDT, CDR2 FYEKMQ (reference sequence). Trimming pared 3 bases from V and 1 base from J, leaving 9 bases between. CDR3 amino acids: CASSFQGKNTEAFF. The CDR3 nucleotides are TGTGCCAGCAGCTTTCAGGGGAAGAACACTGAAGCTTTCTTT.

The rearrangement links TRBV27 to TRBJ2-7; 7 nucleotides line up with TRBD2. CDR1 and CDR2 from the germline V gene are MNHEY and SMNVEV (reference sequence). The J segment lost 4 bases and the V segment lost 6 bases, leaving 9 bases of the junction unmatched. The CDR3 extends over 14 amino acids. The CDR3 here is CASRAGLAFYEQYF. In nucleotides, the CDR3 is TGTGCCAGCAGAGCGGGACTCGCATTTTACGAGCAGTACTTC.

V is TRBV9 and J is TRBJ2-5, with 9 bases matching TRBD2. The V and J ends lost 4 bases and 1 base, in that order; junction bases with no gene match: 8. The CDR3 covers 16 residues. The germline V gene has CDR1 SGDLS and CDR2 YYNGEE. The CDR3: CASSLAGSGGQETQYF. The CDR3 DNA reads TGTGCCAGCAGCCTAGCGGGTAGCGGGGGCCAAGAGACCCAGTACTTC.

This clone was counted once. This sample includes further DNA sequences coding for the same CDR3. This chain joins TRBV12-5 and TRBJ1-6; tentative D call: TRBD1 (6 bases). Germline V gives CDR1 LGHNT, CDR2 FRNRAP. The CDR3 contains 14 residues. V lost 7 bases and J lost 13, with 20 bases in between. The CDR3 nucleotides are TGTGCTAGTGCCTCAGGGGTAGAGGCATCGCCCCTCCACTTT. It codes for CASASGVEASPLHF.

CDR3 sequence reads: CASSSTGGSYEQYF. The CDR3 region has the DNA TGTGCCAGCAGCTCCACAGGGGGGTCCTACGAGCAGTACTTC. The J gene is TRBJ2-7, the V gene TRBV7-9; TRBD1 agrees at 8 bases. Germline assignment: CDR1 SEHNR and CDR2 FQNEAQ (reference sequence). This CDR3 is built from 14 residues. J gave up 1 base and V 4 bases, and 3 bases lay outside the gene matches.

Worth noting for this clone: A junction end diverges from the germline sequence, so it may reflect a read error. The J gene is TRBJ1-1, the V gene TRBV10-1; D not resolved. This CDR3 is 10 amino acids long. Per the germline V gene, CDR1 is WNHNN and CDR2 is SYGVQD (reference sequence). The CDR3 loop reads CATLRPEASF. The DNA for the CDR3 is TGCGCCACCCTCAGGCCTGAAGCTTCCTTT.

This clone was counted a single time. An end of the junction differs from the germline gene, which may be a read error. Here the CDR3 DNA reads TGTTCCAGCAGCTCGCCCGCCGGGGACTCTGGGGCCAACGTCCTGACTTTC. Its translation is CSSSSPAGDSGANVLTF. The genes are TRBV7-9 and TRBJ2-6; TRBD2 might be the D (5 bases). The CDR3 runs to 17 residues. Germline CDR1 reads SEHNR; CDR2 reads FQNEAQ (reference sequence).

J is TRBJ1-1 and V is TRBV28; 9 bases are a match to TRBD1. Germline trimming cut 6 bases from V and 5 bases from J; bases unmatched to any gene: 16. The CDR3 is 17 amino acids. Germline-derived CDR1 and CDR2 are MDHEN and SYDVKM. CDR3 nucleotides: TGTGCCAGCAGCCTGCCCACAGGGGGCGAGGTAGGGACTGAAGCTTTCTTT. Translation gives CASSLPTGGEVGTEAFF.

The chain combines TRBV5-6 with TRBJ2-2, with no clear D. The CDR3 extends over 12 amino acids. From germline, CDR1 is SGHDT and CDR2 YYEEEE. Trimming shortened V by 4 bases and J by 6 bases, and 7 bases separated the two germline ends. The CDR3 is CASSIGPGELFF. DNA of the CDR3: TGTGCCAGCAGCATCGGTCCCGGGGAGCTGTTTTTT.

The rearrangement links TRBV5-4 to TRBJ2-7, with TRBD2 matching 7 bases. V trimming: 4 bases; J trimming: 3 bases; junction bases outside the gene matches: 7. This CDR3 has 14 residues. From germline, CDR1 is SGHNT and CDR2 YYREEE (reference sequence). CDR3 protein: CASSPATSIYEQYF. The CDR3 bases are TGTGCCAGCAGCCCAGCGACTAGCATCTACGAGCAGTACTTC.

The V and J genes are TRBV5-1 and TRBJ2-5; 8 bases are shared with TRBD2. The CDR3 covers 15 residues. The trim removed 2 bases at V and 0 bases at J, leaving 3 bases unmatched. Germline CDR1 is SGHRS and CDR2 is YFSETQ. The CDR3 DNA follows: TGCGCCAGCAGCTTCCAGCGGGAGTACCAAGAGACCCAGTACTTC. This codes for CASSFQREYQETQYF. The whole variable domain, remainder taken from reference TRBV5-1 and TRBJ2-5, is KAGVTQTPRYLIKTRGQQVTLSCSPISGHRSVSWYQQTPGQGLQFLFEYFSETQRNKGNFPGRFSGRQFSNSRSEMNVSTLELGDSALYLCASSFQREYQETQYFGPGTRLLVL.

V and J are TRBV5-1 and TRBJ2-3; D gene unclear. The CDR3 is 15 amino acids. Trimming cost V 0 bases and J 0 bases, with 8 bases left between them. CDR1 SGHRS and CDR2 YFSETQ come from the germline V gene. This CDR3 reads CASSLDLASTDTQYF. CDR3 DNA: TGCGCCAGCAGCTTGGACTTAGCTAGCACAGATACGCAGTATTTT.

The rearrangement uses TRBV11-2 and TRBJ2-5, with TRBD2 matching 8 bases. The ends lost 4 bases at V and 3 bases at J; junction bases unmatched: 16. Germline V gene lookup returns CDR1 SGHAT and CDR2 FQNNGV. This CDR3 region has 18 residues. The CDR3 here is CASSSNLGLAPSEETQYF. The CDR3, as DNA: TGTGCCAGCAGCTCCAACTTAGGACTAGCCCCCAGTGAAGAGACCCAGTACTTC.